One and the same sample provided the 10 T cell receptor beta chains below, sequenced in a study of T cell responses to AZD1222 COVID-19 vaccine. Libraries were prepared by immunoSEQ multiplex PCR; TCRdb keeps only in-frame clonotypes and omits some of them. The sample carries 100,000 to 150,000 clones, over 75% recorded once. Here the sequenced sample was peripheral blood, taken on day 0 of AZD1222 vaccination. The receptors originated from an adult in good health.

V gene TRBV4-2 combines with J gene TRBJ2-2; D gene unclear. CDR1 is LGHNA and CDR2 is YNFKEQ in the germline V gene. The CDR3 has 16 amino acids. V was trimmed by 3 bases and J by 6 bases, leaving 17 bases between them. CDR3 sequence (DNA): TGTGCCAGCAGCCATAAAACAGACAACTCTCCCGGGGAGCTGTTTTTT. Protein product: CASSHKTDNSPGELFF.

The rearrangement links TRBV9 to TRBJ2-1; 8 bases match TRBD1. This CDR3 has 15 amino acids. V shed 0 bases and J 5 bases; nucleotides not matched to a gene: 4. The germline CDR1 and CDR2 sequences are SGDLS and YYNGEE. The CDR3 DNA sequence: TGTGCCAGCAGCGTAGAAGGGACAGGTCACAATGAGCAGTTCTTC. It encodes CASSVEGTGHNEQFF.

The chain carries TRBV2 and TRBJ2-3; possibly TRBD1 or TRBD2 for D (5 bases each). Germline loops: CDR1 SNHLY, CDR2 FYNNEI. The CDR3 has 14 residues. Trimming pared 8 bases from V and 5 bases from J, leaving 17 bases between. This chain's CDR3 is CASGGRWVGDTQYF. Written as DNA, the CDR3 is TGTGCCAGCGGGGGAAGATGGGTAGGAGATACGCAGTATTTT.

The V gene is TRBV27, the J gene TRBJ2-3; D might be TRBD1 (5 bases). The V and J ends lost 10 bases and 4 bases respectively, with 12 bases between them. Germline V gene sequence: CDR1 MNHEY, CDR2 SMNVEV (reference sequence). The CDR3 spans 12 residues. Here the CDR3 reads CATQGGPDTQYF. DNA for the CDR3: TGTGCCACCCAGGGCGGTCCAGATACGCAGTATTTT.

J is TRBJ1-2 and V is TRBV5-4; D call uncertain. V was clipped by 0 bases and J by 3 bases, with 12 bases between them. Germline V CDR1 and CDR2: SGHNT, YYREEE (reference sequence). This CDR3 is built from 15 residues. CDR3 bases: TGTGCCAGCAGCTTGGGCGCCGAGCGTTACTATGGCTACACCTTC. It encodes CASSLGAERYYGYTF.

V and J are TRBV6-5 and TRBJ1-5; 7 nucleotides align to TRBD1. The CDR3 spans 15 residues. Per germline, CDR1 MNHEY and CDR2 SVGAGI. The ends lost 7 bases at V and 0 bases at J; junction bases unmatched: 6. The CDR3 DNA reads TGTGCCAGCACCCCGACAGGGTTTAGCAATCAGCCCCAGCATTTT. Protein product: CASTPTGFSNQPQHF.

This clone was found once. The J gene is TRBJ2-1, the V gene TRBV6-2 or TRBV6-3; no clear D. Germline CDR1 is MNHEY and CDR2 is SVGEGT. The CDR3 has 17 residues. The ends were cut back, 2 bases at V and 7 bases at J, with 21 bases in the middle. CDR3 region: CASSYRGAGPPPNEQFF. The DNA of the CDR3 is TGTGCCAGCAGTTACAGAGGCGCCGGTCCCCCTCCGAATGAGCAGTTCTTC.

As DNA, the CDR3 is TGTGCCAGCGGAGAGGGCTACGAGCAGTACTTC. This translates into CASGEGYEQYF. The chain recombines TRBV2 with TRBJ2-7, with a possible D match to TRBD2 (5 bases). CDR3 size: 11 residues. V lost 8 bases and J 3 bases, leaving 8 bases between the germline ends. CDR1 SNHLY and CDR2 FYNNEI come from the germline V gene.

The chain links TRBV2 to TRBJ1-1; no reliable D call. The CDR3 has 13 amino acids. Trimming stripped 5 bases from V and 1 base from J, with 8 bases between. Germline lookup yields CDR1 SNHLY and CDR2 FYNNEI. The CDR3 DNA sequence: TGTGCCAGCAGTACGGTCGAGAACACTGAAGCTTTCTTT. It translates to CASSTVENTEAFF.

The V and J genes are TRBV7-2 and TRBJ2-1; 11 positions agree with TRBD2. Per the germline V gene, CDR1 is SGHTA and CDR2 is FQGNSA. This CDR3 comprises 15 residues. The V segment lost 5 bases and the J segment 7 bases; nucleotides outside the gene matches: 7. For the CDR3, the DNA is TGTGCCAGCAGCCTCATAGCGGGAGGGGGGAATGAGCAGTTCTTC. Protein sequence: CASSLIAGGGNEQFF.